This TCR beta chain was captured in a study of vaccination effects on CD4 cells after COVID-19 (dated by TCRdb to about 2022). Regarding the study in general: In the ViraFEST assay, PBMC were stimulated with viral peptide pools, and TCR sequencing was then used to find antigen-specific CD4+ T cell clonotypes based on their expansion. The study compared SARS-CoV-2 spike-specific CD4+ TCR repertoires before and after mRNA vaccination in COVID-19 convalescent patients and infection-naive vaccine recipients. Each well held roughly 2.2 million PBMC cultured in IMDM containing roughly 4.9% human AB serum, approximately 10 IU/ml IL-2 and gentamicin, along with roughly 10 ug/ml peptides. Across the study, the median time from the second dose to post-vaccine sampling was 72 days (range 14 to 241). The full study included around nine COVID-19 convalescent patients and a few SARS-CoV-2-naive healthy vaccine recipients. In the study, cultures from other donors were sequenced using the Oncomine TCR Beta short-read assay on an Illumina iSeq 100.

Results the study describes overall, beyond this receptor: Marked clonal contraction was observed in both infection-induced and vaccine-induced clones at late post-vaccination timepoints, consistent with waning T cell responses. In healthy vaccine recipients, vaccine-induced clones were almost all SARS-CoV-2 mono-reactive, with only 1 of 255 cross-reactive with common cold coronaviruses. The study was limited by a small number of convalescent patients and lacked early post-infection timepoints.

In regard to this clone: The antigen it recognizes is unknown. Base quality data are lacking; no much larger clone is found one base away.

Library method: the immunoSEQ multiplex PCR assay. DNA from the CD4+ T cells that had been cultured and isolated underwent TCR beta CDR3 sequencing. In the original analysis: Non-productive TCR sequences were removed and reads were trimmed to the CDR3 region, keeping CDR3s of at least 7 amino acids. The MANAFEST web app was used to pick out antigen-specific clonotypes by comparing their expansion in peptide wells with that in reference cultures. Positive clones required FDR<0.05 expansion versus reference and all other wells, odds ratio above 5, and frequency above 0.1% in two replicate wells. Clonotypes significantly expanded in SARS-CoV-2 spike wells and in at least one common cold coronavirus spike condition were defined as cross-reactive. Using the stringdist R package, CDR3 similarity was measured by Levenshtein distance, and unrooted trees were constructed with ape in R 3.6.1. Drawn from immuneACCESS, this table holds only the in-frame rearrangements with V and J called that TCRdb kept. Clones are partly lost; checked studies trace under half to an unresolved V gene and leave the rest unexplained. The V and J calls and the clone size are those of that table, but D and trimming were determined from the DNA. For this sample the table gives about 66,000 clones, of which roughly 80% were detected only once. The top ten constitute over 2% of the sample.

Taken from cysteine to phenylalanine, the CDR3 has 14 residues. CDR3 DNA only is kept here, 42 bases in frame from base 1. Sequences MNHEY (CDR1) and SVGAGI (CDR2) are obtained from the germline V gene. Relative to germline, V is missing 6 bases and J is missing 7 bases, with 9 bases of the junction outside any gene match. After about 10 days of culture, CD4+ T cells were isolated with the EasySep CD4+ T cell isolation kit. Participants received two doses of either the BNT162b2 or the mRNA-1273 mRNA SARS-CoV-2 vaccine. Healthy vaccine recipients had no prior SARS-CoV-2 infection, confirmed by negative nucleocapsid antibodies before and after vaccination. On days 3 and 7, half of the culture medium was replaced with fresh IL-2-containing medium. Unless noted otherwise, every peptide stimulation condition was grown in triplicate wells. Using Ficoll-Paque Plus gradient centrifugation, PBMC were separated from whole blood and then either used fresh or cryopreserved at -140C. Genomic DNA was extracted from cultured CD4+ T cells with the QIAamp micro DNA kit.

The material sequenced was CD4+ T cells from PBMCs cultured without peptide, taken after COVID-19 vaccination. The chain joins TRBV6-5 to TRBJ1-5; 7 nucleotides in the junction match TRBD1. The sequence came from a human donor who received a COVID-19 vaccine. The nucleotide sequence is TGTGCCAGCAGACGACAGGGACTGTGGCAGCCCCAGCATTTT. Its amino acids are CASRRQGLWQPQHF.